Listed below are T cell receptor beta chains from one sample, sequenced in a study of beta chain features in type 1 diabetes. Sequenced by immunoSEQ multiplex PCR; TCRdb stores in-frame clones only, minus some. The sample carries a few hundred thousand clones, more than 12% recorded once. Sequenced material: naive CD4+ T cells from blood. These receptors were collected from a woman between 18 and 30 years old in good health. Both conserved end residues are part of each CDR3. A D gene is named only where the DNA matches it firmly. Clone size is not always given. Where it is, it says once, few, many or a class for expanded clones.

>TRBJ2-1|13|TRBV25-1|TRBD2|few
CASIPSGSIEQFF
TGTGCCAGCATCCCTAGCGGGAGCATCGAGCAGTTCTTC
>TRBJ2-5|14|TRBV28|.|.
CASSFGHFQETQYF
TGTGCCAGCAGTTTCGGTCACTTCCAAGAGACCCAGTACTTC
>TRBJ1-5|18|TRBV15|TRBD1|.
CATSTIHRTGGSNQPQHF
TGTGCCACCAGCACAATACACCGGACAGGCGGTAGCAATCAGCCCCAGCATTTT
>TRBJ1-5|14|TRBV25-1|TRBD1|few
CASKGTARNQPQHF
TGTGCCAGCAAAGGGACAGCGAGAAATCAGCCCCAGCATTTT
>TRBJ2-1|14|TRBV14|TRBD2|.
CASSPPRGVGEQFF
TGTGCCAGCAGCCCACCTCGGGGGGTGGGTGAGCAGTTCTTC
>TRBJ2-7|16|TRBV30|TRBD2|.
CAWSFKIAGVVYEQYF
TGTGCCTGGAGTTTCAAGATAGCGGGAGTTGTCTACGAGCAGTACTTC
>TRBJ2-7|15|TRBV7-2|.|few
CASSSSSRSSYEQYF
TGTGCCAGCAGCTCTTCATCGAGGAGCTCCTACGAGCAGTACTTC
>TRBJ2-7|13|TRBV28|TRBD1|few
CASRRTGSYEQYF
TGTGCCAGCAGGAGGACAGGGTCCTACGAGCAGTACTTC
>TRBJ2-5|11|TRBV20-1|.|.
CSAREQETQYF
TGCAGTGCACGCGAGCAAGAGACCCAGTACTTC
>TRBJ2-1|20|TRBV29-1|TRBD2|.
CSVVMRGWGSASGSYNEQFF
TGCAGCGTTGTGATGCGGGGGTGGGGGTCGGCTAGCGGGTCCTACAATGAGCAGTTCTTC
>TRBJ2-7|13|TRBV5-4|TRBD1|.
CASRSTGGLEQYF
TGTGCCAGCAGGTCGACAGGGGGCCTCGAGCAGTACTTC
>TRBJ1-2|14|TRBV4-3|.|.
CASSQDTGYYGYTF
TGCGCCAGCAGCCAGGACACAGGGTACTATGGCTACACCTTC
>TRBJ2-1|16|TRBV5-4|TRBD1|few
CASSSTGTGGHNEQFF
TGTGCCAGCAGCTCCACCGGGACAGGAGGGCACAATGAGCAGTTCTTC
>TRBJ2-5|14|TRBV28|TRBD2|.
CASSLGRAGVGQYF
TGTGCCAGCAGTTTAGGCAGGGCGGGGGTGGGCCAGTACTTC
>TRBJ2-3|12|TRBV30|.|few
CAWTSSRDTQYF
TGTGCCTGGACTAGCTCCCGAGATACGCAGTATTTT
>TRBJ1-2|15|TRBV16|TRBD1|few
CASSQSLDRVLGYTF
TGTGCCAGCAGCCAATCCCTGGACAGGGTGCTTGGCTACACCTTC
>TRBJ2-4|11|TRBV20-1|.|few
CSAQTENIQYF
TGCAGTGCCCAGACTGAAAACATTCAGTACTTC
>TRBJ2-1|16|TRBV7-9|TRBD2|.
CASSLGSGRPYNEQFF
TGTGCCAGCAGCTTGGGTAGCGGGAGACCCTACAATGAGCAGTTCTTC
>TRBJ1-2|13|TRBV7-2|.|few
CASSPAQGYGYTF
TGTGCCAGCAGCCCGGCGCAGGGTTATGGCTACACCTTC
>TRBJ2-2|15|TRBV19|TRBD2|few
CASSRPSGSTGELFF
TGTGCCAGTAGCCGTCCTAGCGGGAGTACCGGGGAGCTGTTTTTT
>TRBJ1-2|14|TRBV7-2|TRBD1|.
CASSTGQPGYGYTF
TGTGCCAGCAGCACGGGACAGCCAGGCTATGGCTACACCTTC
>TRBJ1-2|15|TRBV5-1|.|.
CASSIGQQPNYGYTF
TGCGCCAGCAGCATTGGGCAGCAACCTAACTATGGCTACACCTTC
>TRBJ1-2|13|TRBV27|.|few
CASSRTAHYGYTF
TGTGCCAGCAGCAGGACAGCCCACTATGGCTACACCTTC
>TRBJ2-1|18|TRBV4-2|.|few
CASSRPPAGSGSYNEQFF
TGTGCCAGCAGCCGACCCCCGGCGGGGTCGGGGTCCTACAATGAGCAGTTCTTC
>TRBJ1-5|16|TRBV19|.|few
CASGPPTVYSNQPQHF
TGTGCCAGCGGCCCCCCGACAGTTTATAGCAATCAGCCCCAGCATTTT
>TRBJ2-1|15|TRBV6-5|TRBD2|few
CASSYGTSPYNEQFF
TGTGCCAGCAGTTACGGGACTAGCCCCTACAATGAGCAGTTCTTC
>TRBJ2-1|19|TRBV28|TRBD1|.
CASSLLKLGGSGYRGEQFF
TGTGCCAGCAGTTTATTGAAGCTGGGGGGTAGCGGTTACAGGGGGGAGCAGTTCTTC
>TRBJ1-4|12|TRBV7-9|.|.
CASSPGQEKLFF
TGTGCCAGCAGCCCTGGACAGGAAAAACTGTTTTTT
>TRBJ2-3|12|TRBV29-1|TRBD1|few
CSVDRGTDTQYF
TGCAGCGTCGACAGGGGCACAGATACGCAGTATTTT
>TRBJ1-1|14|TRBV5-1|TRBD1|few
CASSPGTGNTEAFF
TGCGCCAGCAGTCCCGGGACAGGGAACACTGAAGCTTTCTTT
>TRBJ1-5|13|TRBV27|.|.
CASSLTKAQPQHF
TGTGCCAGCAGTCTTACTAAGGCCCAGCCCCAGCATTTT
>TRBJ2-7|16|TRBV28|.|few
CASSASWHPGYYEQYF
TGTGCCAGCAGTGCATCTTGGCATCCGGGGTACTACGAGCAGTACTTC
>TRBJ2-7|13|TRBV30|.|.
CAWSGGYGYEQYF
TGTGCCTGGAGTGGAGGTTATGGGTACGAGCAGTACTTC
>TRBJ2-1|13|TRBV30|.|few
CAWWFPSNNEQFF
TGTGCCTGGTGGTTTCCTAGCAACAATGAGCAGTTCTTC